The next 12 T cell receptor beta chains were all read from a single sample in a study of T cells in Graves' hyperthyroidism and ophthalmopathy (dated by TCRdb to 2018 to 2020). Library preparation used multiplex PCR. TCRdb names Illumina HiSeq 2000 as the instrument used. TCR beta CDR3 regions were amplified from RNA transcripts. The first round of RT-PCR for the TCR CDR3 was performed with the HTBI primer set and the Qiagen OneStep RT-PCR kit. Clones were called with MiXCR by TCRdb after fastp trimmed the public reads at Q25, and only in-frame beta chains were retained. Records with the same CDR3 protein are collapsed into one entry carrying the most frequent genes and DNA. The sample table records over 650,000 distinct CDR3 sequences; 45% of these occur just once. The ten largest clones represent less than 8.5% of the sample. Sequencing used peripheral blood or thyroid tissue (not recorded which). These receptor sequences come from an adult man with Graves' disease, either hyperthyroidism or ophthalmopathy (not recorded which).

This clonotype appeared a few times. The CDR3 bases are TGTGCCAGTAGTATGGGTACTGAGAACTATGGCTACACCTTC. As protein: CASSMGTENYGYTF. The rearrangement uses TRBV19 and TRBJ1-2; the D is unclear. V lost 3 bases, J lost 2 bases, and 10 bases lay in between. Per the germline V gene, CDR1 is LNHDA and CDR2 is SQIVND (reference sequence). CDR3 length equals 14 residues.

This chain uses TRBV10-3 with TRBJ2-2, with 11 bases lining up with TRBD2. Germline loops: CDR1 ENHRY, CDR2 SYGVKD. Losses at the gene ends were 3 bases for V and 5 bases for J; bases not matched to a gene: 5. The CDR3 has 16 amino acids. As DNA, the CDR3 is TGTGCCATCAGTGAAACTAGCGGGAGCCGGACCGGGGAGCTGTTTTTT. This codes for CAISETSGSRTGELFF.

The V gene is TRBV20-1, the J gene TRBJ1-3, with D possibly being TRBD1 (5 bases). From germline, CDR1 is DFQATT and CDR2 SNEGSKA (reference sequence). The ends were cut back, 2 bases at V and 0 bases at J, with 11 bases in the middle. The CDR3 runs to 15 residues. This CDR3 reads CSARSGRSSGNTIYF. CDR3 in DNA: TGCAGTGCTAGATCGGGACGGAGCTCTGGAAACACCATATATTTT.

The chain has TRBV24-1 and TRBJ2-7; TRBD2 aligns across 15 bases. This CDR3 contains 15 residues. V shed 3 bases and J 9 bases; nucleotides not matched to a gene: 5. Germline CDR1 and CDR2: KGHDR and SFDVKD. The CDR3 reads CATSDPGLAGGLQYF. CDR3 nucleotide sequence: TGTGCCACCAGTGATCCCGGACTAGCGGGAGGGTTGCAGTACTTC.

The chain is built from TRBV7-6 and TRBJ2-5; D is unresolved. This CDR3 has 13 amino acids. Trimming pared 2 bases from V and 5 bases from J, leaving 9 bases between. Germline V CDR1 and CDR2: SGHVS, FNYEAQ. CDR3 in DNA: TGTGCCAGCAGCTTACGGTTTCGGGAGACCCAGTACTTC. Amino acids: CASSLRFRETQYF. Complete variable domain (other parts from reference TRBV7-6 and TRBJ2-5): GAGVSQSPRYKVTKRGQDVALRCDPISGHVSLYWYRQALGQGPEFLTYFNYEAQQDKSGLPNDRFSAERPEGSISTLTIQRTEQRDSAMYRCASSLRFRETQYFGPGTRLLVL.

About this clonotype itself: This may be a read error, as it is one base from a much larger clone. The chain joins TRBV24-1 to TRBJ1-1; D gene ambiguous. The germline CDR1 and CDR2 sequences are KGHDR and SFDVKD. This CDR3 contains 12 residues. CDR3: CAISDEGGEAFF. The CDR3 DNA is TGTGCCATCAGTGATGAGGGAGGGGAAGCTTTCTTT.

J is TRBJ1-5 and V is TRBV4-3, with a tentative D call TRBD1 (5 bases). Germline loops: CDR1 LGHNA, CDR2 YSLEER. The V end lost 1 base, the J end lost 1 base, and 17 bases lay between the germline ends. The CDR3 totals 18 residues. CDR3 amino acids: CASSQVGAGILSNQPQHF. The CDR3, as DNA: TGCGCCAGCAGCCAAGTTGGGGCAGGGATATTAAGCAATCAGCCCCAGCATTTT.

This clonotype came up many times. V usage is TRBV29-1 and J usage is TRBJ1-3; TRBD1 agrees at 7 bases. Looked up from germline, CDR1 is SQVTM and CDR2 is ANQGSEA. The length of the CDR3 is 13 residues. V gave up 4 bases and J gave up 3 bases; unmatched junction bases: 3. CDR3 nucleotide sequence: TGCAGCGTTGCCCGGGACAGTGGAAACACCATATATTTT. Protein product: CSVARDSGNTIYF.

This clonotype was observed a few times. The genes are TRBV5-4 and TRBJ1-5; TRBD1 aligns across 7 bases. V lost 4 bases and J lost 1; bases outside the gene matches: 5. The length of the CDR3 is 15 residues. Germline V CDR1 and CDR2: SGHNT, YYREEE (reference sequence). CDR3 loop: CASSRGQPSNQPQHF. The CDR3 nucleotides read TGTGCCAGCAGCCGGGGACAGCCCAGCAATCAGCCCCAGCATTTT.

This clonotype has only a few counts. This chain joins TRBV5-1 and TRBJ1-5; possible D gene TRBD1, 5 bases. The V gene's germline CDR1 is SGHRS and CDR2 YFSETQ. The CDR3 has 16 residues. The V end was cut by 0 bases, the J end by 2 bases, with 12 bases between. The CDR3, as DNA: TGCGCCAGCAGCTTGGAACCAGGGAAGGGCAATCAGCCCCAGCATTTT. It is translated as CASSLEPGKGNQPQHF.

CDR3: CSAARTGELFF. The CDR3 bases are TGCAGTGCGGCTCGCACCGGGGAGCTGTTTTTT. The genes are TRBV20-1 and TRBJ2-2; D gene uncertain. This CDR3 is built from 11 residues. From germline, CDR1 is DFQATT and CDR2 SNEGSKA (reference sequence). Trimming left V 6 bases short and J 4 bases short, with 6 bases between.

The CDR3 nucleotides read TGCAGCGTTGACACCGGGCTCGGGTATTCACCCCTCCACTTT. Translating it yields CSVDTGLGYSPLHF. The chain couples TRBV29-1 to TRBJ1-6, with D unclear. V was cut by 3 bases and J by 8 bases, with 14 bases left in between. Germline CDR1 is SQVTM and CDR2 is ANQGSEA. The CDR3 runs to 14 residues.